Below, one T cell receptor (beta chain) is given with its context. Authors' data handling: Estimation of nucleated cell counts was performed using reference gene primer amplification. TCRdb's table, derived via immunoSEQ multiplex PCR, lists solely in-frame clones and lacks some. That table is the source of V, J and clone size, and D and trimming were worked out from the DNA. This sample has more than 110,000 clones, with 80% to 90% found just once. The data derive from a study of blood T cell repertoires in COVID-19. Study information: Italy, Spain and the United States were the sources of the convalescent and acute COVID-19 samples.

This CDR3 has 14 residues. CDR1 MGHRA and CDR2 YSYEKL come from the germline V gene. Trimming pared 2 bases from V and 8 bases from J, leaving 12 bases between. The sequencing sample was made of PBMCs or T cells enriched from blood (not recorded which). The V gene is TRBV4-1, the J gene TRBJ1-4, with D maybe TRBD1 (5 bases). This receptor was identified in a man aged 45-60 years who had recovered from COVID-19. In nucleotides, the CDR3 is TGCGCCAGCAGCCAACAAGGTCGGGGGGAAAAACTGTTTTTT. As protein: CASSQQGRGEKLFF.